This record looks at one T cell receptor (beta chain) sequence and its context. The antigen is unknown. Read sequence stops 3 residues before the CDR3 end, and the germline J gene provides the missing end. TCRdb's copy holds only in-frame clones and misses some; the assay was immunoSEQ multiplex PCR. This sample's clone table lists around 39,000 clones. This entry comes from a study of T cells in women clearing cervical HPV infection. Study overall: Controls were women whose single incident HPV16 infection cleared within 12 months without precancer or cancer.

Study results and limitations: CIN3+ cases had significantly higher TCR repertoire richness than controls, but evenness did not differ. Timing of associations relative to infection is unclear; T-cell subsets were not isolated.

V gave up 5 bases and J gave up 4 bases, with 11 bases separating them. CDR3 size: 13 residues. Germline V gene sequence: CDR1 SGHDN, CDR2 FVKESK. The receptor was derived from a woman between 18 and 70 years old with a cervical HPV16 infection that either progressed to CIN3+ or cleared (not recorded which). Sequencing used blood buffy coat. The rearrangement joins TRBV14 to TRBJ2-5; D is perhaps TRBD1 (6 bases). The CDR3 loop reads CASSFRGTETQYF. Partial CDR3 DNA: TGTGCCAGCAGCTTCAGGGGTACAGAGACC.